The 14 T cell receptor beta chains listed next were all sequenced from one sample in a study of blood T cell repertoires in COVID-19 (dated by TCRdb to about 2020). Library creation used the immunoSEQ multiplex PCR assay. TCRdb obtained this table from immuneACCESS and retained in-frame rearrangements with V and J assigned. These tables miss some clones; where compared with another copy, unresolved V genes account for less than half of the shortfall, and the remainder is unexplained. The sample table contains about 250,000 clones; only one count was recorded for 65% to 85% of them. The ten largest make up approximately 5.4% of the sample. Sequencing was carried out using peripheral blood. The receptors were gathered from an elderly man with acute or convalescent COVID-19.

The chain couples TRBV5-4 to TRBJ1-6; 8 bases are shared with TRBD1. CDR1 and CDR2 (germline): SGHNT, YYREEE (reference sequence). With V trimmed by 1 base and J by 7 bases, 7 bases remained unmatched. This CDR3 has 16 residues. The CDR3 loop reads CASSLWSGGGNSPLHF. The CDR3, as DNA: TGTGCCAGCAGCTTGTGGTCAGGGGGCGGGAATTCACCCCTCCACTTT.

V and J are TRBV28 and TRBJ2-4; tentative D call: TRBD1 (6 bases). CDR3 length: 16 amino acids. Germline CDR1 MDHEN, CDR2 SYDVKM. The ends were cut back, 5 bases at V and 0 bases at J, with 14 bases in the middle. CDR3 sequence: CASSTWTALAKNIQYF. CDR3 nucleotide sequence: TGTGCCAGCAGTACCTGGACAGCACTAGCCAAAAACATTCAGTACTTC.

This clone was seen a few times. The rearrangement links TRBV10-3 to TRBJ1-4; D is perhaps TRBD1 (5 bases). CDR3 length equals 16 residues. With 0 bases removed from V and 10 bases from J, the gap between germline ends came to 18 bases. Germline loops: CDR1 ENHRY, CDR2 SYGVKD. As DNA, the CDR3 is TGTGCCATCAGTGAGTCAGGTCCAGGGAACGTCGGAAAACTGTTTTTT. Translation: CAISESGPGNVGKLFF.

V and J are TRBV18 and TRBJ2-7; unclear D gene. This CDR3 has 14 residues. Trimming left V 2 bases short and J 0 bases short, with 8 bases between. Germline V CDR1 and CDR2: KGHSH, LQKENI. CDR3: CASSPGVNSYEQYF. As DNA, the CDR3 is TGTGCCAGCTCACCAGGAGTCAACTCCTACGAGCAGTACTTC.

The V call is TRBV5-1, the J call TRBJ1-1; 7 bases match TRBD1. The CDR3 runs 14 residues. CDR1 is SGHRS, CDR2 YFSETQ, per germline. Unmatched junction bases numbered 2, after V lost 0 bases and J lost 3 bases. The CDR3 protein is CASSLDRGYTEAFF. The CDR3 DNA follows: TGCGCCAGCAGCTTGGACAGGGGTTACACTGAAGCTTTCTTT.

Comment on this clone: This same CDR3 is encoded by further DNA sequences in the sample. The chain links TRBV27 to TRBJ2-7, with TRBD2 matching over 12 bases. The germline gives CDR1 MNHEY, CDR2 SMNVEV (reference sequence). V was clipped by 5 bases and J by 3 bases; unmatched bases: 5. The CDR3 runs to 15 residues. Written as DNA, the CDR3 is TGTGCCAGCAGTCCCGGGACTAGCGGGTTCTACGAGCAGTACTTC. Amino acids: CASSPGTSGFYEQYF.

The chain joins TRBV28 to TRBJ1-5; D may be TRBD1 (5 bases). With 7 bases removed from V and 5 bases from J, the gap between germline ends came to 15 bases. This CDR3 has 14 residues. The germline CDR1 and CDR2 sequences are MDHEN and SYDVKM. The CDR3: CASTSWGAHQPQHF. CDR3 coding DNA: TGTGCCAGCACCTCTTGGGGCGCTCATCAGCCCCAGCATTTT.

V gene TRBV5-6 combines with J gene TRBJ2-3, with 13 bases fitting TRBD2. V was pared by 4 bases and J by 2 bases, with 4 bases of the junction left unmatched. Per the germline V gene, CDR1 is SGHDT and CDR2 is YYEEEE. The CDR3 extends over 16 amino acids. Here the CDR3 reads CASSTGTSGTTDTQYF. The CDR3 nucleotides read TGTGCCAGCAGCACCGGGACTAGCGGGACCACAGATACGCAGTATTTT.

This clone was counted a few times. The gene calls are TRBV18 and TRBJ1-2; tentative D call: TRBD1 (5 bases). The V gene lost 2 bases and the J gene lost 4 bases, with 14 bases spanning the gap. There are 15 residues in the CDR3. Germline loops: CDR1 KGHSH, CDR2 LQKENI. In DNA, the CDR3 is TGTGCCAGCTCACCAGAATTCCGGGGGGGCTATGGCTACACCTTC. Encoded protein: CASSPEFRGGYGYTF.

The chain combines TRBV5-1 with TRBJ2-1, with a tentative D call TRBD1 (5 bases). The V end was cut by 2 bases, the J end by 6 bases, with 12 bases between. The CDR3 covers 14 residues. Germline lookup yields CDR1 SGHRS and CDR2 YFSETQ. The CDR3 region has the DNA TGCGCCAGCAGCTTAGTCGCTGGGGCCAATGAGCAGTTCTTC. This encodes CASSLVAGANEQFF.

V is TRBV3-1 (or the pseudogene TRBV3-2) and J is TRBJ1-4; 7 positions agree with TRBD1. CDR1 is LGHDT and CDR2 is YNNKEL in the germline V gene (reference sequence). This CDR3 is built from 14 residues. The trim removed 1 base at V and 7 bases at J, leaving 3 bases unmatched. As DNA, the CDR3 is TGTGCCAGCAGCCAAGGCGGGACAGTTGAAAAACTGTTTTTT. Translated, it gives CASSQGGTVEKLFF.

The table lists this clone with a count of one. CDR3 nucleotides: TGTGCCACCAGTGATCCTGGGGGCATGGAGACCCAGTACTTC. This sequence encodes CATSDPGGMETQYF. The chain employs TRBV24-1 and TRBJ2-5, with a weak D call TRBD1 (6 bases). Germline V gives CDR1 KGHDR, CDR2 SFDVKD. Trimming took off 3 bases at V and 5 bases at J, with 12 bases between the two ends. This CDR3 contains 14 residues.

This chain connects TRBV6-5 to TRBJ2-3; weak D call: TRBD1 (5 bases). Trimming cost V 5 bases and J 5 bases, with 14 bases left between them. This CDR3 spans 14 amino acids. The germline gives CDR1 MNHEY, CDR2 SVGAGI. The CDR3: CASSITYRLDTQYF. The CDR3 DNA reads TGTGCCAGCAGTATTACCTACAGGTTAGATACGCAGTATTTT.

The genes are TRBV11-1 and TRBJ2-7, with TRBD1 matching over 8 bases. The CDR3 has 13 amino acids. V shed 5 bases, J shed 6 bases, and the junction held 6 bases outside the gene matches. The germline gives CDR1 SGHAT, CDR2 FQDESV (reference sequence). The CDR3 DNA reads TGTGCCAGCAGCCCCGGACAGGGAGGCGAGCAGTACTTC. Its translation is CASSPGQGGEQYF. Together with reference TRBV11-1 and TRBJ2-7, the CDR3 gives the full variable domain: EAEVAQSPRYKITEKSQAVAFWCDPISGHATLYWYRQILGQGPELLVQFQDESVVDDSQLPKDRFSAERLKGVDSTLKIQPAELGDSAMYLCASSPGQGGEQYFGPGTRLTVT.